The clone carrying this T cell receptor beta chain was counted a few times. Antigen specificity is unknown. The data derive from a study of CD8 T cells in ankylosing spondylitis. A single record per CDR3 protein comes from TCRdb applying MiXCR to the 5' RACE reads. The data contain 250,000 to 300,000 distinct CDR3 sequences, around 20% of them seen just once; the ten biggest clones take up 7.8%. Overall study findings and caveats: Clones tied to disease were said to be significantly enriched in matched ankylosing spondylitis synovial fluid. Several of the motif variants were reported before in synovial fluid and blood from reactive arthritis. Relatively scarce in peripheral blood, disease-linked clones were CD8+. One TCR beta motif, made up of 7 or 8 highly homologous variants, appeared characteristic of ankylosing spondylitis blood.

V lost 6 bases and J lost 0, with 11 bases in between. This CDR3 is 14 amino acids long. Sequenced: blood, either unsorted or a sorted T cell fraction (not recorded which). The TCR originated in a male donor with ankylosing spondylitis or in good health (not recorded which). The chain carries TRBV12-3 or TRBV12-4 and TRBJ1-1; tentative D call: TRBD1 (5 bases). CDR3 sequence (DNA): TGTGCCAGCAGCCTGACAGTCATGAACACTGAAGCTTTCTTT. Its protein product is CASSLTVMNTEAFF.